The clone carrying this T cell receptor beta chain was seen only a few times. The record originates from a study of identical twins. One entry per CDR3 protein, called by TCRdb with MiXCR from the 5' RACE reads. The table shows 200,000 or so distinct CDR3 sequences, with 7.5% occurring only once. The length of the CDR3 is 15 residues. CDR1 and CDR2 from the germline V gene are SNHLY and FYNNEI. The junction had 5 bases not matched to a gene; V was cut back by 5 bases and J by 6 bases. This same sample was also taken into another study, of yellow fever vaccine responses in identical twins.

This chain joins TRBV2 and TRBJ1-4; TRBD1 aligns across 11 bases. Specimen: memory (CD45RO+) T cells sorted from blood. The TCR sequence derives from a woman aged 18 to 35 in good health. CDR3 coding DNA: TGTGCCAGCAGTCCCGGACAGGGGGCTGATGAAAAACTGTTTTTT. It specifies CASSPGQGADEKLFF.